The entry that follows covers one TCR beta chain sequence. Its antigen is undetermined. Clones were read by immunoSEQ multiplex PCR, and TCRdb kept only the in-frame ones, dropping some. The repertoire includes just over 7,000 clones, roughly 79% of them detected once, and roughly 19% sits in the top ten. The data were obtained in a study of immune evolution from preneoplasia to lung adenocarcinoma. Study outcomes and limitations: Later-stage lesions seemingly showed higher T cell density and diversity than normal lung.

Germline V CDR1 and CDR2: MNHEY, SMNVEV (reference sequence). Between the trimmed V and J ends, which lost 7 bases and 6 bases, there was a span of 15 bases. There are 14 residues in the CDR3. Each case's diagnosis was confirmed by two pathologists on H&E. The chain uses TRBV27 and TRBJ2-2, with no clear D. The sequencing input was FFPE adjacent normal lung tissue. The clonotype originates from a person between 70 and 80 years old with lung adenocarcinoma. The CDR3 loop is CASTSPLRAGELFF. The CDR3 coding sequence is TGTGCCAGCACCTCGCCGTTAAGGGCCGGGGAGCTGTTTTTT.